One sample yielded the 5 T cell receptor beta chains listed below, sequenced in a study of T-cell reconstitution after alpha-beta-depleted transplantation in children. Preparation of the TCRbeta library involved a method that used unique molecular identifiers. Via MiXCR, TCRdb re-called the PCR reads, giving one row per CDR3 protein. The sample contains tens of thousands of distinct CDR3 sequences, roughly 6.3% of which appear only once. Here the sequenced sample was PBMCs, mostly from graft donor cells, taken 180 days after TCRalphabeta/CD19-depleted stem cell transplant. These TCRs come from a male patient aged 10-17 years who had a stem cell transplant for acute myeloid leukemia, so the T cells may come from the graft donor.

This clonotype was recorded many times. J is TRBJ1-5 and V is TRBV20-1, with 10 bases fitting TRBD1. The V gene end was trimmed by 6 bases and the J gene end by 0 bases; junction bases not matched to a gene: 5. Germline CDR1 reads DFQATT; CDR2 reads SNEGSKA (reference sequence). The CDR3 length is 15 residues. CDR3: CSASGQGGSNQPQHF. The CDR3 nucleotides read TGCAGTGCCTCAGGACAGGGGGGTAGCAATCAGCCCCAGCATTTT.

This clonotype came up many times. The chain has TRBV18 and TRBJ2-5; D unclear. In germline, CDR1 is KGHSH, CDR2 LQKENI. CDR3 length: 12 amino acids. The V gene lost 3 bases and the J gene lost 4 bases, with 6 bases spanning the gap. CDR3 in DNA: TGTGCCAGCTCACCCGTCGGAGAGACCCAGTACTTC. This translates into CASSPVGETQYF.

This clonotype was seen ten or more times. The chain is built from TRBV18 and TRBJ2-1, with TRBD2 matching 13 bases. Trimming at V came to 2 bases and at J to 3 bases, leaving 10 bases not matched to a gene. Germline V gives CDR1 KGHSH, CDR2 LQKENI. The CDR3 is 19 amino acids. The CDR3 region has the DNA TGTGCCAGCTCACCAGATGGGCAGGGACTAGCGGGAATCTACAATGAGCAGTTCTTC. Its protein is CASSPDGQGLAGIYNEQFF.

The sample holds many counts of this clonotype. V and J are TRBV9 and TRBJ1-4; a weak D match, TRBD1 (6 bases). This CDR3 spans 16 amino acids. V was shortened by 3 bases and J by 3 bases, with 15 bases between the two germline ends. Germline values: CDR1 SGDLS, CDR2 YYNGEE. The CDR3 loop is CASSAPQGLANEKLFF. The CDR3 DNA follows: TGTGCCAGCAGCGCCCCGCAGGGGCTGGCTAATGAAAAACTGTTTTTT.

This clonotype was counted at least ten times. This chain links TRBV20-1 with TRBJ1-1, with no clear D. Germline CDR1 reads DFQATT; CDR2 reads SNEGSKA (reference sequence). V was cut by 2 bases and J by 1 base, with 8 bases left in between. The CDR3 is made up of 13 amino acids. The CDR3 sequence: CSARRTPNTEAFF. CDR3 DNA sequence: TGCAGTGCTAGAAGGACGCCGAACACTGAAGCTTTCTTT.